The entry below describes one T cell receptor (beta chain). This CDR3 is built from 11 residues. Original analysis: Nucleated cell counts were estimated from reference gene primer amplification. The protocol was immunoSEQ multiplex PCR, while the TCRdb copy is restricted to in-frame clones and leaves out a portion. The V and J calls and clone size were taken over from that table, and D and trimming were inferred from the DNA. Among about 95,000 clones listed, roughly 86% were seen once. This entry comes from a study of blood T cell repertoires in COVID-19. As for the study in general: Sample material is recorded as cDNA or gDNA derived from T cells, B-cell-depleted T cells, or PBMCs.

The sample taken for sequencing was peripheral blood. The clonotype comes from a human donor in a cohort sampled during active COVID-19. The rearrangement links TRBV21-1 to TRBJ2-7; the D call TRBD2 from the table was never checked on the DNA. TRBV21-1 is deemed a pseudogene. The CDR3 region has the DNA TGTGCCAGCAGTGAGGCGTACGAGCAGTACTTC. Translating it yields CASSEAYEQYF.